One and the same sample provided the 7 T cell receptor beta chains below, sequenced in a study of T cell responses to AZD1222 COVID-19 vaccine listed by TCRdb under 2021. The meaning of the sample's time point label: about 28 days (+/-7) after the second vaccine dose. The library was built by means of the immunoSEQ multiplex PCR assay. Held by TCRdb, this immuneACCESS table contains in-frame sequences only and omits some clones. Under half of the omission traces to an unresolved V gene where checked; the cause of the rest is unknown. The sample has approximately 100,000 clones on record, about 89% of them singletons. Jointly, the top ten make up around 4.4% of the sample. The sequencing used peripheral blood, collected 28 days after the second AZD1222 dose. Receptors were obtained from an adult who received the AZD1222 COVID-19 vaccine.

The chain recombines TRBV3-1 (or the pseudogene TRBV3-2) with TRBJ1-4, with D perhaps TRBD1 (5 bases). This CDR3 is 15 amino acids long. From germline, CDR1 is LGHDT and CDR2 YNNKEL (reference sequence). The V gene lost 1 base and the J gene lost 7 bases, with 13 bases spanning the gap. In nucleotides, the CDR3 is TGTGCCAGCAGCCAAGGGCGATGGGGGAGTGAAAAACTGTTTTTT. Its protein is CASSQGRWGSEKLFF.

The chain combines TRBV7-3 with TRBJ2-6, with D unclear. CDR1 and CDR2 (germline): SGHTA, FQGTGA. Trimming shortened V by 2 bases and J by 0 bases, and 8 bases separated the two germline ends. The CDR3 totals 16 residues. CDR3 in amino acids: CASSLQVSSGANVLTF. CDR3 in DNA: TGTGCCAGCAGCTTACAGGTTTCCTCTGGGGCCAACGTCCTGACTTTC.

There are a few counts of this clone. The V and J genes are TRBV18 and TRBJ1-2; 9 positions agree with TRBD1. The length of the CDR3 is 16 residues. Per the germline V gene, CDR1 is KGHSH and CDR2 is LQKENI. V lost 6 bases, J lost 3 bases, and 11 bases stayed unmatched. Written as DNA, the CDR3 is TGTGCCAGCTCTCAAACAGGGGGCCGCGCTGACTATGGCTACACCTTC. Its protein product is CASSQTGGRADYGYTF.

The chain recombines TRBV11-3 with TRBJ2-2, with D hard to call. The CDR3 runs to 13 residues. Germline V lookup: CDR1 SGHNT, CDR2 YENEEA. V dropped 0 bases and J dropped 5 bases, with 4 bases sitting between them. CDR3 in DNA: TGTGCCAGCAGCTTAGACGGGACCGGGGAGCTGTTTTTT. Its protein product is CASSLDGTGELFF.

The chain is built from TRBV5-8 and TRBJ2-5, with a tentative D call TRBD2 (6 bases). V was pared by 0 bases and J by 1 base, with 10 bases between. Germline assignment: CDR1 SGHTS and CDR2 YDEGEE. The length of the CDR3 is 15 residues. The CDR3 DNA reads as TGTGCCAGCAGCTTGGGACGGCGGGGCCAAGAGACCCAGTACTTC. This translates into CASSLGRRGQETQYF.

The CDR3 DNA sequence: TGTGCCAGTAGTGGAACAGGGGTGGGTACTGAAGCTTTCTTT. Its protein is CASSGTGVGTEAFF. The chain couples TRBV19 to TRBJ1-1, with 7 bases that match TRBD1. The CDR3 runs 14 residues. Trimming at V came to 5 bases and at J to 5 bases, leaving 8 bases not matched to a gene. CDR1 is LNHDA, CDR2 SQIVND, per germline (reference sequence).

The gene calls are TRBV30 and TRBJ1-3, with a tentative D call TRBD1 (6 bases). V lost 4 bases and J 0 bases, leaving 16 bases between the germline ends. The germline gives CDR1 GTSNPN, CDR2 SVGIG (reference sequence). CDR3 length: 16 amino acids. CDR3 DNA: TGTGCCTGGAAAGGGGGGCAGGGGCTCTCTGGAAACACCATATATTTT. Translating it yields CAWKGGQGLSGNTIYF.